This T cell receptor (beta chain) appears in the sequencing data of a study of blood T cell repertoires in COVID-19. Study in general: Samples representing acute and convalescent COVID-19 were sourced from the United States, Italy and Spain. The analysed material was cDNA or gDNA that came from T cells, B-cell-depleted T cells, or PBMCs.

TCRdb's table, derived via immunoSEQ multiplex PCR, lists solely in-frame clones and lacks some. The sample holds 200,000 to 250,000 clones, roughly 90% seen once. CDR1 KGHSH and CDR2 LQKENI come from the germline V gene. This CDR3 has 17 residues. The germline V and J ends were trimmed by 1 base and 2 bases, with 16 bases remaining between them. This chain uses TRBV18 with TRBJ2-3; tentatively, D is TRBD2 (6 bases). Sequencing was done on a sample of peripheral blood. The source of this sequence is a woman aged 55-70 years with acute or convalescent COVID-19. CDR3 residues: CASSPLSSARNTDTQYF. In nucleotides, the CDR3 is TGTGCCAGCTCACCACTGTCTAGCGCGAGAAACACAGATACGCAGTATTTT.